This record covers a single T cell receptor (beta chain). This sample is part of a study of T cell clones after liver transplantation. Study as a whole: Tolerant meant at least one year fully off immunosuppression without liver enzymes above twice normal.

Assay used: immunoSEQ multiplex PCR; TCRdb lists only in-frame clones, some missing. The data contain 65,000 to 70,000 clones, approximately 92% of them seen just once; the ten biggest clones take up 0.95% to 1%. Germline CDR1 reads MDHEN; CDR2 reads SYDVKM. This CDR3 is 15 amino acids long. The V segment lost 6 bases and the J segment 5 bases; nucleotides outside the gene matches: 10. The chain uses TRBV28 and TRBJ2-1; TRBD2 aligns across 7 bases. Specimen: CD4+ T cells from blood, collected about 27 months after liver transplant. This clonotype was obtained from a human patient who received a liver transplant. Some T cells may possibly be graft donor cells. This chain's CDR3 is CASRGWGGVNNEQFF. The CDR3 DNA is TGTGCCAGCAGGGGCTGGGGGGGTGTTAACAATGAGCAGTTCTTC.